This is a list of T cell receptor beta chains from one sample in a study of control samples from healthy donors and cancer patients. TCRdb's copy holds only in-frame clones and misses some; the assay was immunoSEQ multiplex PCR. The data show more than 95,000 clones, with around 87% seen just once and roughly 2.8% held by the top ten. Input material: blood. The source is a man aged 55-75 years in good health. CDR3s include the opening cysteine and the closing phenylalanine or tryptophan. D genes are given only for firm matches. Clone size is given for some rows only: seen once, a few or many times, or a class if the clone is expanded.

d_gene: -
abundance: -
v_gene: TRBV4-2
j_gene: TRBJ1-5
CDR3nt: TGTGCCAGCAGCCAAGACCAGGGGACTAATCAGCCCCAGCATTTT
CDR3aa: CASSQDQGTNQPQHF

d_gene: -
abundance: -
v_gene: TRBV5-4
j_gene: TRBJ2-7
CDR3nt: TGTGCCAGCAGCTTGGACAGGACGGCCTACGAGCAGTACTTC
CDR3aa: CASSLDRTAYEQYF

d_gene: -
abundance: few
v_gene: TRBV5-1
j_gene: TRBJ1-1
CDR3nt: TGCGCCAGCAGCTTGGACGGGATAATTGAAGCTTTCTTT
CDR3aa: CASSLDGIIEAFF

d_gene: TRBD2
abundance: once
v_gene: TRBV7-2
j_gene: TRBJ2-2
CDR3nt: TGTGCCAGCAGCTTAGCGGCGGGGGGCCTCACCGGGGAGCTGTTTTTT
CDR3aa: CASSLAAGGLTGELFF

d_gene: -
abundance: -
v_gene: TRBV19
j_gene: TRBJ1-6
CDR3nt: TGTGCCAGTAGTATAGCAGGGGTAAATTCACCCCTCCACTTT
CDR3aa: CASSIAGVNSPLHF

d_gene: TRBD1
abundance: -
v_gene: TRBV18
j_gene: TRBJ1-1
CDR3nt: TGTGCCAGCTCACAGGGGACAGGATTGAACACTGAAGCTTTCTTT
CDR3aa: CASSQGTGLNTEAFF

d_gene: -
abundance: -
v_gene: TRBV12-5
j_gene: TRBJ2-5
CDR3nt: TGTGCTAGTGGTTTTTCCCCGGAGACCCAGTACTTC
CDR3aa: CASGFSPETQYF

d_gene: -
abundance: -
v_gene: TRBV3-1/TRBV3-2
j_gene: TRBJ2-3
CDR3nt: TGTGCCAGCAGCCAAGTGGGAAAGCGCACAGATACGCAGTATTTT
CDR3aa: CASSQVGKRTDTQYF

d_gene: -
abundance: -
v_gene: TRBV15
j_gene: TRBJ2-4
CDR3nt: TGTGCCACCAGCAGGGACAATACCGAAAACATTCAGTACTTC
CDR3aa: CATSRDNTENIQYF

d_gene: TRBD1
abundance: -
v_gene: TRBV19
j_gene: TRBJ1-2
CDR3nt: TGTGCCAGTAGGCCAACCAGGGGGCACTATGGCTACACCTTC
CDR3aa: CASRPTRGHYGYTF